This TCR beta chain was identified in a study of tumor and adjacent non-tumor tissue in lung cancer. RNA was extracted from bulk tissue without any cell sorting. Between August and November 2014, newly diagnosed, chemotherapy-naive lung cancer patients underwent thoracic surgery in China. Findings and caveats of the study: TCR diversity was significantly greater in tumor than normal lung tissue. Normal lung showed higher cumulative top 100 clone frequency than tumor.

Per germline, CDR1 DFQATT and CDR2 SNEGSKA (reference sequence). The CDR3 has 14 residues. Three rounds of nested PCR, following a modified ARM-PCR protocol, produced the TCRbeta library. TCRdb reprocessed the multiplex PCR reads via MiXCR and lists one record per CDR3 protein. The repertoire holds 200,000 to 250,000 distinct CDR3 sequences, with about 71% as singletons. Remarks on this clonotype: The target antigen is unknown. It may be a read error: a sequence one base away is much more abundant.

The source of this sequence is a man between 60 and 70 years old with non-small cell lung cancer. Sequenced material: lung tumor tissue. This sequence joins TRBV20-1 and TRBJ2-7; 7 nucleotides align to TRBD2. CDR3 protein: CNARREAGFYEQYF. In nucleotides, the CDR3 is TGCAATGCTAGGAGGGAAGCGGGGTTCTACGAGCAGTACTTC.